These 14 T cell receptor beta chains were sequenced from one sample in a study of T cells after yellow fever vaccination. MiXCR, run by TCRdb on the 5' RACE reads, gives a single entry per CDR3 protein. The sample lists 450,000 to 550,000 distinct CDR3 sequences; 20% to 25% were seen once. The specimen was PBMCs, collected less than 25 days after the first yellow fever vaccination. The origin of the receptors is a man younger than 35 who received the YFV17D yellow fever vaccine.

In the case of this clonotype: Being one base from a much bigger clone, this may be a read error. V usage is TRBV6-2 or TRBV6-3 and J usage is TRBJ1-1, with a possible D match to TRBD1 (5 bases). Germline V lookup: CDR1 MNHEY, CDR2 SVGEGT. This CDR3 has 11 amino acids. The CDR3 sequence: CASGGYTEDFF. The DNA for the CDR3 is TGTGCCAGCGGGGGGTACACTGAAGATTTCTTT.

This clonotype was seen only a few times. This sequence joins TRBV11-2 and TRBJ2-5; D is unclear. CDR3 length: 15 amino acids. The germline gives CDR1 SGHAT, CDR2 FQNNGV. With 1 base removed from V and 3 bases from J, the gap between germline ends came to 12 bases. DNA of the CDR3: TGTGCCAGCAGCTTAGTTGCATCCCCGGAAGAGACCCAGTACTTC. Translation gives CASSLVASPEETQYF.

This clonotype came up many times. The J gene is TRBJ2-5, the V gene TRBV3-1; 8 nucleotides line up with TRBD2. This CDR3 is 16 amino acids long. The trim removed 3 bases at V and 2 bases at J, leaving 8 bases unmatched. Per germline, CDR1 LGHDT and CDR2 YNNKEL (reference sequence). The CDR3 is CASSHYIAGTQETQYF. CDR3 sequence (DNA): TGTGCCAGCAGCCATTATATAGCGGGGACGCAAGAGACCCAGTACTTC.

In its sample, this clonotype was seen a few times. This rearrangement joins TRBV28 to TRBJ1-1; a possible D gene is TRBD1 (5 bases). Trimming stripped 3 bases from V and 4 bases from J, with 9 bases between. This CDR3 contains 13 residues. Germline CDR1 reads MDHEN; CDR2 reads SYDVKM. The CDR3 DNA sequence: TGTGCCAGCAGTTTCGGGGGGTTCACTGAAGCTTTCTTT. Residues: CASSFGGFTEAFF.

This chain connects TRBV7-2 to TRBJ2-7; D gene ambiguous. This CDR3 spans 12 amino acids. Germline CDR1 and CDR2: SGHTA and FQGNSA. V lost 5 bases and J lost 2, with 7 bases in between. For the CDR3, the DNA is TGTGCCAGCAGCCTCTCCGCCTACGAGCAGTACGTC. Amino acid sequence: CASSLSAYEQYV.

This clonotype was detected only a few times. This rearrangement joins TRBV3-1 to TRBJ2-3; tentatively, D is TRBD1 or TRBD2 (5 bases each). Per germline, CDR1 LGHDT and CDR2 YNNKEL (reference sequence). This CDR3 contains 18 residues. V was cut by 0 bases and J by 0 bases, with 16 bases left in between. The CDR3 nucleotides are TGTGCCAGCAGCCAAGAAGGGGATAGCGACCCTAGCACAGATACGCAGTATTTT. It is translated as CASSQEGDSDPSTDTQYF.

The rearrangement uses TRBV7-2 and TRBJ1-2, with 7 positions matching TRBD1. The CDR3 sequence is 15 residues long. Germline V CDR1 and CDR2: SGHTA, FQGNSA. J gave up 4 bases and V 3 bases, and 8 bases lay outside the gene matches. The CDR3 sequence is CASSLDRTTFYGYTF. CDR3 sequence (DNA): TGTGCCAGCAGCTTGGACAGGACAACCTTCTATGGCTACACCTTC.

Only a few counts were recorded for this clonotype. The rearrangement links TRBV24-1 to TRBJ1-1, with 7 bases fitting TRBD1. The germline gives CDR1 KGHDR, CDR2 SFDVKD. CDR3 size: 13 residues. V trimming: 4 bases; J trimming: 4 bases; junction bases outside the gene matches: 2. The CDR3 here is CATSDGDSTEAFF. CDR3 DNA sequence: TGTGCCACCAGTGACGGGGACAGCACTGAAGCTTTCTTT.

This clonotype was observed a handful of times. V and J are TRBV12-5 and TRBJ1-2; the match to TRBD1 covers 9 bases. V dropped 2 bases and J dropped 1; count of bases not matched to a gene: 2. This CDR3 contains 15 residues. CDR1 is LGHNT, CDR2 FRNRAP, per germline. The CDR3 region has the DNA TGTGCTAGTGGTTTGCTGGACAGGGGTAACTATGGCTACACCTTC. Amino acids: CASGLLDRGNYGYTF.

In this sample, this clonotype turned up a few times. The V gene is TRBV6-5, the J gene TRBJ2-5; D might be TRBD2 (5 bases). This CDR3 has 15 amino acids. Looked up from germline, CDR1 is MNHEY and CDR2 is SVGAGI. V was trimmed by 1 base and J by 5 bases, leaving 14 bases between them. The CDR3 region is CASSYWTPPRETQYF. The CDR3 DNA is TGTGCCAGCAGTTACTGGACTCCCCCCCGGGAGACCCAGTACTTC.

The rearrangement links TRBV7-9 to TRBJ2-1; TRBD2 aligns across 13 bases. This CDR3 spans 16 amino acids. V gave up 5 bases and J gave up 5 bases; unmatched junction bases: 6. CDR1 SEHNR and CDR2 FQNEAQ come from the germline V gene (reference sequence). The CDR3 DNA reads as TGTGCCAGCAGCGCTCGGGGACTAGCGGGGAACAATGAGCAGTTCTTC. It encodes CASSARGLAGNNEQFF.

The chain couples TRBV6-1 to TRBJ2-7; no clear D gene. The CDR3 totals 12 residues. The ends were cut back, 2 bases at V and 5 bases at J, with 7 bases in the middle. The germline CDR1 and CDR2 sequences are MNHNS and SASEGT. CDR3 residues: CASSEWRHEQYV. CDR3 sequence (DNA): TGTGCCAGCAGTGAATGGCGGCACGAGCAGTACGTC.

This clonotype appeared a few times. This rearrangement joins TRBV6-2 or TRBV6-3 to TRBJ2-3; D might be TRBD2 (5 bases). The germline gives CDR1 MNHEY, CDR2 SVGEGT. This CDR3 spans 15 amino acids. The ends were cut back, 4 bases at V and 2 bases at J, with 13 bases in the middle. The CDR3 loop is CASSSRGYLTDTQYF. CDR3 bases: TGTGCCAGCAGTTCTCGCGGGTACCTCACAGATACGCAGTATTTT.

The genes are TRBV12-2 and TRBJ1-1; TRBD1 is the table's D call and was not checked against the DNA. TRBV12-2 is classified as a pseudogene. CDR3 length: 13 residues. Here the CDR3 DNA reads TGTGCAAGTCGCCCAAATAGGGGCACTGAAGCTTTCTTT. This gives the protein CASRPNRGTEAFF.